This T cell receptor beta chain was sequenced in a study of read filtering for tumor transcriptome and immune sequencing. Study-level background: The cohort had over 16 men and 14 to 15 women aged about 47 to 90, mean about 72 years. Whole-study findings and limits: IR-seq captured clonotypes deeper and more reliably than RNA-seq.

This CDR3 region has 16 residues. Germline CDR1 SGHNT, CDR2 YYREEE (reference sequence). Trimming pared 0 bases from V and 0 bases from J, leaving 10 bases between. This library used about 400 ng RNA and molecular barcoded adaptors spanning alpha/delta and beta/gamma chains. TCRdb ran MiXCR on the reads and lists one entry per CDR3 protein. The table has about 130,000 distinct CDR3 sequences, 10% to 15% seen once; the top ten hold roughly 9.6%. Bone marrow was sampled from every patient at the time of active disease. This clonotype was recorded many times. No antigen is known for it. The chain has TRBV5-4 and TRBJ2-1; no clear D. The specimen was a population of CD138-negative cells sorted from bone marrow. The receptor's source is a donor aged 40 or over with multiple myeloma. For the CDR3, the DNA is TGTGCCAGCAGCTTGGGCGGCGGCGGCTCCTACAATGAGCAGTTCTTC. Translated: CASSLGGGGSYNEQFF.